A selection of T cell receptor beta chains follows, all from one sample in a study of T cells in Graves' hyperthyroidism and ophthalmopathy. TCRdb re-called the multiplex PCR reads through MiXCR, storing one row per CDR3 protein. Of 300,000 to 400,000 distinct CDR3 sequences in the sample, roughly a fifth are singletons; the top ten hold roughly 52%. The sequencing input was blood. These receptor sequences come from a woman aged 45-59 years with Graves' hyperthyroidism. The CDR3 runs from the conserved cysteine through the conserved F or W. The D gene is left open where the match is weak. Not every row has a clone size; where given, it reads once, few, many or a size class.

V gene,J gene,clone size,CDR3 length,D gene,CDR3 DNA,CDR3 protein
TRBV4-2,TRBJ2-3,many,13,NA,TGTGCCAGCAGCCAAGATTACAGGGATACGCAGTATTTT,CASSQDYRDTQYF
TRBV7-9,TRBJ2-7,NA,16,TRBD1,TGTGCCAGCAGCTTATCGGGACAGGGGGCGGGTTACGAGCAGTACTTC,CASSLSGQGAGYEQYF
TRBV7-6,TRBJ2-1,NA,17,TRBD1,TGTGCCAGCAGCTTAGGAAGTTTGGGGACAGGTTTCTTTGAGCAGTTCTTC,CASSLGSLGTGFFEQFF
TRBV20-1,TRBJ2-3,many,14,NA,TGCAGTGCTCTTGGGCAGGGGGGCCAGAATACGCAGTATTTT,CSALGQGGQNTQYF
TRBV5-1,TRBJ2-7,many,14,NA,TGCGCCAGCAGCTTGAGCAGGGGGGTCTACGAGCAGTACTTC,CASSLSRGVYEQYF
TRBV5-8,TRBJ1-2,few,15,TRBD1,TGTGCCAGCAGCTTGGGGGGACAGGGTCACTATGGCTACACCTTC,CASSLGGQGHYGYTF
TRBV27,TRBJ1-4,NA,15,NA,TGTGCCAGCAGTTTATTGCGATCCGGAGATGAAAAACTGTTTTTT,CASSLLRSGDEKLFF
TRBV6-1,TRBJ2-5,many,16,TRBD2,TGTGCCAGCAGTGCTTCCGGACTAGCGAGCCAAGAGACCCAGTACTTC,CASSASGLASQETQYF
TRBV30,TRBJ1-1,NA,14,NA,TGTGCCTGGAGTGTACGGTGGGTGAACACTGAAGCTTTCTTT,CAWSVRWVNTEAFF
TRBV30,TRBJ1-1,many,13,NA,TGTGCCTGGAGCCGCGGGGTGAACACTGAAGCTTTCTTT,CAWSRGVNTEAFF
TRBV10-3,TRBJ1-3,few,16,NA,TGTGCCATTTGCCCTCGCCATCAGGGCCCTGGAAACACCATATATTTT,CAICPRHQGPGNTIYF
TRBV3-1,TRBJ2-7,NA,15,TRBD1,TGTGCCAGCAGCCAGAGCGGGACAGGGGTCTACGAGCAGTACTTC,CASSQSGTGVYEQYF
TRBV5-4,TRBJ1-2,NA,14,NA,TGTGCCAGCAGCTCAGGGAGGGGGAACTATGGCTACACCTTC,CASSSGRGNYGYTF
TRBV28,TRBJ1-5,many,19,TRBD1,TGTGCCAGCAGTCCCGCGGACAGGGGCGATTATTATAGCAATCAGCCCCAGCATTTT,CASSPADRGDYYSNQPQHF
TRBV6-1,TRBJ2-1,many,13,NA,TGTGCCAGCAAAGAAACAGCCTACAATGAGCAGTTCTTC,CASKETAYNEQFF
TRBV4-1,TRBJ2-3,NA,15,TRBD2,TGTGCCAGCAGCCAAGAGGCGGGGAGGGCAGATACGCAGTATTTT,CASSQEAGRADTQYF
TRBV10-3,TRBJ1-2,many,12,NA,TGTGCCATCAGTGTTGACAGCTATGGCTACACCTTC,CAISVDSYGYTF
TRBV20-1,TRBJ2-3,few,15,NA,TGCAGTGCTTCAAATCCGGGACTGGGCACAGATACGCAGTATTTT,CSASNPGLGTDTQYF
TRBV6-2/TRBV6-3,TRBJ2-7,NA,16,TRBD2,TGTGCCAGCAGTTCGGGACTAGCGGGGTTTGGCTACGAGCAGTACTTC,CASSSGLAGFGYEQYF
TRBV12-3/TRBV12-4,TRBJ1-1,few,11,NA,TGTGCCAACTCAAAGGTAGGGGATGCTTTCTTT,CANSKVGDAFF
TRBV7-9,TRBJ1-2,NA,17,NA,TGTGCCAGCAGCTTAGTCGGGAGCGACAGCCCCCAGTATGGCTACACCTTC,CASSLVGSDSPQYGYTF
TRBV27,TRBJ1-2,NA,16,NA,TGTGCCAGCAGTCCCACCCGTTATAGGGCCCTCTATGGCTACACCTTC,CASSPTRYRALYGYTF
TRBV7-2,TRBJ2-7,NA,14,NA,TGTGCCAGCAGCTCCCGACAGCCATCCTACGAGCAGTACTTC,CASSSRQPSYEQYF
TRBV11-2,TRBJ2-1,many,14,NA,TGTGCCAGCAGCCCCTTACAGGCTAACAATGAGCAGTTCTTC,CASSPLQANNEQFF
TRBV7-2,TRBJ1-3,NA,15,NA,TGTGCCAGCAGCTCGGGTCCGAGCTCTGGAAACACCATATATTTT,CASSSGPSSGNTIYF
TRBV19,TRBJ1-1,few,14,TRBD1,TGTGCCAGTAGTATCGGAGACAGGGGGACTGAAGCTTTCTTT,CASSIGDRGTEAFF
TRBV28,TRBJ2-1,many,15,TRBD2,TGTGCCAGCAGTACACTAGCGGGGGGGCGAAATGAGCAGTTCTTC,CASSTLAGGRNEQFF
TRBV28,TRBJ2-2,NA,16,TRBD2,TGTGCCAGCAGTCGCCAGACTAGCGGACGCACCGGGGAGCTGTTTTTT,CASSRQTSGRTGELFF
TRBV2,TRBJ2-3,NA,17,TRBD2,TGTGCCAGCAGCACCCCGACTAGCGGGAGGGAAGCAGATACGCAGTATTTT,CASSTPTSGREADTQYF
TRBV20-1,TRBJ2-1,NA,18,TRBD2,TGCAGTGCTAGTACTTTCCCTACCGGGACTAGCGGGAGCAATGAGCAGTTCTTC,CSASTFPTGTSGSNEQFF
TRBV19,TRBJ1-2,many,14,NA,TGTGCCAGTAGGGAACCGGGACGAGACTATGGCTACACCTTC,CASREPGRDYGYTF
TRBV28,TRBJ1-1,NA,13,NA,TGTGCCAGCAGTCTACAGGGTTTAGGAAAAGCTTTCTTT,CASSLQGLGKAFF
TRBV19,TRBJ2-1,NA,15,TRBD2,TGTGCCAGTAGTGCCTCGGGACTAGCGGGAGGTGAGCAGTTCTTC,CASSASGLAGGEQFF
TRBV6-4,TRBJ2-7,NA,14,NA,TGTGCCAGCAGTTACGTGGACGCAGCCTACGAGCAGTACTTC,CASSYVDAAYEQYF
TRBV12-3/TRBV12-4,TRBJ1-2,NA,12,NA,TGTGCCAGCAGTTTAGTAAGCGGGGGCTACACCTTC,CASSLVSGGYTF
TRBV15,TRBJ2-2,NA,12,TRBD1,TGTGCCACCAGACAGGGGGACGGGGAGCTGTTTTTT,CATRQGDGELFF
TRBV5-1,TRBJ2-7,many,13,NA,TGCGCCAGCAGCTTGTTTGCTACCTACGAGCAGTACTTC,CASSLFATYEQYF
TRBV4-2,TRBJ1-5,many,14,NA,TGTGCCAGCAGCCAACTTGCTAGCAATCAGCCCCAGCATTTT,CASSQLASNQPQHF